Listed here are 21 T cell receptor beta chains from one sample, sequenced in a study of blood T cell repertoires in COVID-19. Using immunoSEQ multiplex PCR, the repertoire was profiled, and TCRdb retains in-frame clones only, with some absent. The profile covers around 100,000 clones, with 82% appearing a single time and 4.5% to 5.5% taken by the ten largest. Sequencing was performed on peripheral blood. The receptors shown here come from a man aged 55 to 70 with acute or convalescent COVID-19.

The rearrangement links TRBV2 to TRBJ2-5, with TRBD2 identical over 11 bases. Per the germline V gene, CDR1 is SNHLY and CDR2 is FYNNEI. The V and J ends lost 10 bases and 4 bases, in that order; junction bases with no gene match: 8. CDR3 length: 14 amino acids. Here the CDR3 reads CAIHSGGAGETQYF. CDR3 nucleotides: TGTGCCATTCATAGCGGGGGGGCGGGAGAGACCCAGTACTTC.

This chain uses TRBV7-9 with TRBJ1-6; D is ambiguous. Germline V gives CDR1 SEHNR, CDR2 FQNEAQ (reference sequence). V was pared by 1 base and J by 7 bases, with 8 bases between. The CDR3 is 14 residues long. Here the CDR3 DNA reads TGTGCCAGCAGCTTAGTCGGGGTAAATTCACCCCTCCACTTT. Amino acids: CASSLVGVNSPLHF.

The V and J genes are TRBV7-2 and TRBJ2-7; 8 bases map to TRBD1. The ends lost 4 bases at V and 4 bases at J; junction bases unmatched: 9. This CDR3 is 15 amino acids long. CDR1 is SGHTA, CDR2 FQGNSA, per germline. The chain's CDR3 is CASSSAGTGAYEQYF. CDR3 DNA: TGTGCCAGCAGCTCTGCCGGGACAGGAGCTTACGAGCAGTACTTC. The variable domain in full, completed from reference TRBV7-2 and TRBJ2-7, reads GAGVSQSPSNKVTEKGKDVELRCDPISGHTALYWYRQSLGQGLEFLIYFQGNSAPDKSGLPSDRFSAERTGGSVSTLTIQRTQQEDSAVYLCASSSAGTGAYEQYFGPGTRLTVT.

The chain carries TRBV30 and TRBJ1-2; TRBD1 might be the D (5 bases). The CDR3 contains 12 residues. Trimming shortened V by 1 base and J by 6 bases, and 9 bases separated the two germline ends. Germline lookup yields CDR1 GTSNPN and CDR2 SVGIG (reference sequence). The CDR3 sequence is CAWSALRDGYTF. CDR3 coding DNA: TGTGCCTGGAGTGCCCTCAGGGATGGCTACACCTTC.

This rearrangement joins TRBV7-3 to TRBJ2-1; D possibly corresponds to TRBD2 (6 bases). V lost 5 bases to trimming and J lost 3 bases, with 17 bases between them. The CDR3 has 16 residues. Germline V gene lookup returns CDR1 SGHTA and CDR2 FQGTGA. The CDR3 region is CASSPGKRVGYNEQFF. The CDR3 bases are TGTGCCAGCAGCCCAGGAAAGCGGGTGGGCTACAATGAGCAGTTCTTC.

J is TRBJ1-1 and V is TRBV19; D not resolved. The CDR3 sequence is 14 residues long. V was trimmed by 2 bases and J by 5 bases, leaving 12 bases between them. In germline, CDR1 is LNHDA, CDR2 SQIVND (reference sequence). The DNA for the CDR3 is TGTGCCAGTAGTATATATCGATTCGGGACTGAAGCTTTCTTT. This translates into CASSIYRFGTEAFF.

V is TRBV24-1 and J is TRBJ2-2, with 7 bases fitting TRBD1. V was pared by 3 bases and J by 1 base, with 7 bases of the junction left unmatched. This CDR3 region has 17 residues. In germline, CDR1 is KGHDR, CDR2 SFDVKD. CDR3 in amino acids: CATSDPPTGWNTGELFF. The CDR3 coding sequence is TGTGCCACCAGTGATCCTCCGACAGGGTGGAACACCGGGGAGCTGTTTTTT.

This chain connects TRBV11-3 to TRBJ1-1; 7 bases are shared with TRBD1. J was trimmed by 4 bases and V by 3 bases; bases with no gene match: 5. CDR1 and CDR2 from the germline V gene are SGHNT and YENEEA. The CDR3 is made up of 14 amino acids. The CDR3 loop reads CASSLTGSVTEAFF. As DNA, the CDR3 is TGTGCCAGCAGCTTGACAGGGTCGGTCACTGAAGCTTTCTTT.

This rearrangement joins TRBV18 to TRBJ2-4; D not resolved. Trimming left V 3 bases short and J 5 bases short, with 8 bases between. From germline, CDR1 is KGHSH and CDR2 LQKENI. The CDR3 has 13 amino acids. CDR3 bases: TGTGCCAGCTCACCTACGGTCGAAAACATTCAGTACTTC. This gives the protein CASSPTVENIQYF.

This chain connects TRBV12-3 or TRBV12-4 to TRBJ1-2, with TRBD1 matching 7 bases. The junction had 2 bases not matched to a gene; V was cut back by 3 bases and J by 7 bases. There are 12 residues in the CDR3. CDR3 DNA: TGTGCCAGCAGTTTGACAGGGCTTGGCTACACCTTC. Encoded protein: CASSLTGLGYTF.

The chain links TRBV7-8 to TRBJ2-1; D ambiguous. The germline V gene has CDR1 SGHVS and CDR2 FQNEAQ. This CDR3 contains 15 residues. Trimming pared 1 base from V and 0 bases from J, leaving 7 bases between. Written as DNA, the CDR3 is TGTGCCAGCAGCTTAGAGCCAAGCTCCTACAATGAGCAGTTCTTC. It translates to CASSLEPSSYNEQFF.

The sample holds one count of this clone. This chain joins TRBV11-2 and TRBJ2-7; the D is unclear. The CDR3 has 12 amino acids. The germline gives CDR1 SGHAT, CDR2 FQNNGV. Trimming removed 2 bases at V and 6 bases at J, with 8 bases between. CDR3 DNA sequence: TGTGCCAGCAGCTTACTAGGTTTCGAGCAGTACTTC. It is translated as CASSLLGFEQYF.

V and J are TRBV7-6 and TRBJ1-1; the D is unclear. The CDR3 has 15 residues. Between the trimmed V and J ends, which lost 1 base and 5 bases, there was a span of 14 bases. Germline CDR1 and CDR2: SGHVS and FNYEAQ. The CDR3 sequence is CASSLDAEQSTEAFF. DNA of the CDR3: TGTGCCAGCAGCTTAGACGCAGAACAGTCGACTGAAGCTTTCTTT.

This rearrangement joins TRBV7-3 to TRBJ1-6, with a possible D match to TRBD1 (5 bases). CDR3 length: 18 residues. Per germline, CDR1 SGHTA and CDR2 FQGTGA. Trimming cost V 0 bases and J 3 bases, with 15 bases left between them. CDR3 coding DNA: TGTGCCAGCAGCTTAACCGGACACCTTCAAGGCTATAATTCACCCCTCCACTTT. Its protein is CASSLTGHLQGYNSPLHF.

The J gene is TRBJ2-6, the V gene TRBV19, with no clear D. CDR3 length equals 15 residues. Between the trimmed V and J ends, which lost 5 bases and 2 bases, there was a span of 10 bases. CDR1 and CDR2 from the germline V gene are LNHDA and SQIVND (reference sequence). The CDR3 region is CASSSQITGANVLTF. The CDR3, as DNA: TGTGCCAGTAGTTCCCAAATCACTGGGGCCAACGTCCTGACTTTC.

The chain links TRBV7-9 to TRBJ2-7; 7 bases agree with TRBD1. Trimming cost V 4 bases and J 3 bases; bases outside gene matches: 12. The CDR3 is made up of 16 amino acids. Germline-derived CDR1 and CDR2 are SEHNR and FQNEAQ (reference sequence). This CDR3 reads CASSSGHRGRDYEQYF. Written as DNA, the CDR3 is TGTGCCAGCAGCTCAGGACACAGGGGAAGGGACTACGAGCAGTACTTC.

The chain recombines TRBV6-4 with TRBJ1-1, with 8 bases lining up with TRBD1. This CDR3 is built from 14 residues. Trimming cost V 7 bases and J 7 bases; bases outside gene matches: 11. Germline CDR1 and CDR2: MRHNA and SNTAGT. The DNA of the CDR3 is TGTGCCAGCAAACTGACGGACAGGGACCTTGAAGCTTTCTTT. This encodes CASKLTDRDLEAFF.

This clone is a singleton in its sample. The CDR3 sequence is CASSQTGVGEQFF. The CDR3 DNA follows: TGTGCCAGCAGCCAAACAGGGGTGGGTGAGCAGTTCTTC. The chain is built from TRBV14 and TRBJ2-1; 7 bases are a match to TRBD1. Germline V gives CDR1 SGHDN, CDR2 FVKESK. The CDR3 loop spans 13 amino acids. The V and J ends lost 2 bases and 9 bases, in that order; junction bases with no gene match: 4.

The chain recombines TRBV9 with TRBJ1-1; possibly TRBD1 for D (6 bases). V was trimmed by 3 bases and J by 0 bases, leaving 18 bases between them. Germline loops: CDR1 SGDLS, CDR2 YYNGEE. The CDR3 runs 17 residues. CDR3 nucleotides: TGTGCCAGCAGCGCGACTTTCTCAAGGGGGATGAACACTGAAGCTTTCTTT. It is translated as CASSATFSRGMNTEAFF.

In its sample, this clone is medium-sized. This chain uses TRBV14 with TRBJ1-2; D gene uncertain. The germline gives CDR1 SGHDN, CDR2 FVKESK. The CDR3 contains 15 residues. Between the trimmed V and J ends, which lost 1 base and 4 bases, there was a span of 13 bases. For the CDR3, the DNA is TGTGCCAGCAGCCAAGTGACGGGTCGGTCCTATGGCTACACCTTC. Its translation is CASSQVTGRSYGYTF.

This chain joins TRBV5-1 and TRBJ2-1, with TRBD2 matching 11 bases. Germline lookup yields CDR1 SGHRS and CDR2 YFSETQ. The junction had 4 bases not matched to a gene; V was cut back by 1 base and J by 4 bases. The CDR3 is 16 amino acids. This CDR3 is CASSLYLAGGYNEQFF. DNA for the CDR3: TGCGCCAGCAGCTTGTACCTAGCGGGAGGATACAATGAGCAGTTCTTC.